These 22 T cell receptor beta chains originate from one sample sequenced in a study of beta chain features in type 1 diabetes. cDNA synthesis used the whole RNA isolate, giving expressed TCRB sequences. Sequencing used immunoSEQ multiplex PCR; TCRdb keeps in-frame clones, though not all of them. The sample lists under 900,000 clones, 15% to 20% occurring once. The specimen sequenced was naive CD4+ T cells from blood. These receptors originate from a young woman in good health.

This clone showed up just a few times. Other nucleotide sequences from this sample produce the same CDR3. V and J are TRBV18 and TRBJ2-5; unclear D gene. This CDR3 is 13 amino acids long. Trimming left V 3 bases short and J 1 base short, with 6 bases between. The germline V gene has CDR1 KGHSH and CDR2 LQKENI. The CDR3 region has the DNA TGTGCCAGCTCACCCGACATCCAAGAGACCCAGTACTTC. Protein: CASSPDIQETQYF.

This clone has only a few counts. The chain couples TRBV10-3 to TRBJ2-7, with TRBD1 matching 8 bases. This CDR3 comprises 13 residues. CDR1 is ENHRY, CDR2 SYGVKD, per germline. V dropped 3 bases and J dropped 4; count of bases not matched to a gene: 2. CDR3 DNA sequence: TGTGCCATCAGTGATCGACAGGGGTACGAGCAGTACTTC. It specifies CAISDRQGYEQYF.

This chain joins TRBV18 and TRBJ2-3; D is uncertain. Deletions cut 1 base from V and 6 bases from J, with 20 bases between. This CDR3 comprises 17 residues. CDR1 is KGHSH and CDR2 is LQKENI in the germline V gene. The CDR3 spells CASSPLAAQIIVDTQYF. The CDR3 region has the DNA TGTGCCAGCTCACCACTGGCAGCCCAAATAATCGTGGATACGCAGTATTTT.

In its sample, this clone was seen a few times. The identical CDR3 is also encoded by other nucleotide sequences in the sample. This chain uses TRBV7-2 with TRBJ2-1, with 12 bases aligning to TRBD2. V lost 3 bases, J lost 5 bases, and 2 bases stayed unmatched. CDR1 SGHTA and CDR2 FQGNSA come from the germline V gene. The CDR3 has 15 amino acids. The DNA for the CDR3 is TGTGCCAGCAGCTTCGGACTAGCGGGAAACAATGAGCAGTTCTTC. This encodes CASSFGLAGNNEQFF. Filled out from reference TRBV7-2 and TRBJ2-1, the complete variable domain reads GAGVSQSPSNKVTEKGKDVELRCDPISGHTALYWYRQSLGQGLEFLIYFQGNSAPDKSGLPSDRFSAERTGGSVSTLTIQRTQQEDSAVYLCASSFGLAGNNEQFFGPGTRLTVL.

Only one count was recorded for this clone. This chain connects TRBV6-5 to TRBJ2-5; 7 bases agree with TRBD2. V shed 6 bases and J 6 bases; nucleotides not matched to a gene: 10. Germline CDR1 is MNHEY and CDR2 is SVGAGI. This CDR3 spans 14 amino acids. The CDR3 loop reads CASRTSSGRQTQYF. The CDR3 DNA is TGTGCCAGCAGGACCTCTAGCGGCCGCCAGACCCAGTACTTC.

The chain links TRBV28 to TRBJ2-1; TRBD1 matches 9 bases. The junction had 13 bases not matched to a gene; V was cut back by 5 bases and J by 8 bases. The CDR3 runs to 16 residues. Looked up from germline, CDR1 is MDHEN and CDR2 is SYDVKM. CDR3 amino acids: CASSRTGTGIRDEQFF. The CDR3 bases are TGTGCCAGCAGTCGCACCGGGACAGGGATTCGAGATGAGCAGTTCTTC.

The chain recombines TRBV10-3 with TRBJ2-3; 8 bases agree with TRBD2. Germline V lookup: CDR1 ENHRY, CDR2 SYGVKD. The CDR3 spans 18 residues. After removal of 3 bases from V and 7 bases from J, the junction contained 18 bases not matched to a gene. The DNA of the CDR3 is TGTGCCATCAGTGACCCCACTAGCGGAAGCACTTTCAGGAATACGCAGTATTTT. Its protein is CAISDPTSGSTFRNTQYF.

This clone has just one count. The chain carries TRBV4-3 and TRBJ2-2, with a weak D call TRBD2 (7 bases). The germline V and J ends were trimmed by 2 bases and 0 bases, with 13 bases remaining between them. Per the germline V gene, CDR1 is LGHNA and CDR2 is YSLEER. The length of the CDR3 is 17 residues. In DNA, the CDR3 is TGCGCCAGCAGCCAAAGGGCGGGGGCTTCGAACACCGGGGAGCTGTTTTTT. Translated, it gives CASSQRAGASNTGELFF.

As concerns this clone: Other DNA sequences within the sample encode an identical CDR3. The chain combines TRBV7-9 with TRBJ1-2; 9 nucleotides align to TRBD1. Per germline, CDR1 SEHNR and CDR2 FQNEAQ (reference sequence). V shed 3 bases, J shed 6 bases, and the junction held 2 bases outside the gene matches. This CDR3 is 13 amino acids long. CDR3 nucleotide sequence: TGTGCCAGCAGCTTGACAGGGGGAGATGGCTACACCTTC. Its translation: CASSLTGGDGYTF.

The chain couples TRBV29-1 to TRBJ1-1, with a tentative D call TRBD1 (5 bases). The germline gives CDR1 SQVTM, CDR2 ANQGSEA. Trimming pared 7 bases from V and 3 bases from J, leaving 18 bases between. The CDR3 length is 14 residues. CDR3 region: CSAALSLGDTEAFF. The CDR3 nucleotides read TGCAGCGCTGCCCTTAGTTTAGGGGACACTGAAGCTTTCTTT.

There are a few counts of this clone. The chain carries TRBV7-3 and TRBJ2-5; 8 nucleotides agree with TRBD1. The J call may be in error: the DNA end matches TRBJ2-7 better. The CDR3 runs 14 residues. Per germline, CDR1 SGHTA and CDR2 FQGTGA. The CDR3 protein is CASSLQGASGEQYF. The DNA of the CDR3 is TGTGCCAGCAGCTTACAGGGGGCATCCGGCGAGCAGTACTTC.

CDR3 DNA: TGTGCTAGTGGTTTTTTCCTAGTTCCGCAGTATTTT. It yields the protein CASGFFLVPQYF. The J gene is TRBJ2-3, the V gene TRBV12-5; D not certain. Trimming cost V 3 bases and J 10 bases, with 11 bases left between them. From germline, CDR1 is LGHNT and CDR2 FRNRAP. The CDR3 contains 12 residues.

The chain recombines TRBV6-1 with TRBJ1-2, with TRBD1 matching over 11 bases. Germline V lookup: CDR1 MNHNS, CDR2 SASEGT. Unmatched junction bases numbered 5, after V lost 5 bases and J lost 6 bases. The CDR3 is 14 amino acids. The CDR3: CASSRTGGADGYTF. CDR3 nucleotide sequence: TGTGCCAGCAGTCGGACAGGGGGCGCCGATGGCTACACCTTC.

In nucleotides, the CDR3 is TGTGCCAGTAGCCGCCCGAGGCGGGAATGGGGGAACACCGGGGAGCTGTTTTTT. The encoded protein is CASSRPRREWGNTGELFF. This chain connects TRBV19 to TRBJ2-2; maybe TRBD2 (6 bases). The CDR3 loop spans 18 amino acids. Germline CDR1 is LNHDA and CDR2 is SQIVND (reference sequence). Between the trimmed V and J ends, which lost 6 bases and 1 base, there was a span of 21 bases. Looking up the rest from reference TRBV19 and TRBJ2-2 gives the full variable domain: DGGITQSPKYLFRKEGQNVTLSCEQNLNHDAMYWYRQDPGQGLRLIYYSQIVNDFQKGDIAEGYSVSREKKESFPLTVTSAQKNPTAFYLCASSRPRREWGNTGELFFGEGSRLTVL.

The chain joins TRBV5-4 to TRBJ1-2, with 8 bases lining up with TRBD1. Germline V gene sequence: CDR1 SGHNT, CDR2 YYREEE (reference sequence). The CDR3 is 16 amino acids. V was clipped by 4 bases and J by 6 bases; unmatched bases: 14. CDR3 sequence: CASSRQTGVLFHGYTF. For the CDR3, the DNA is TGTGCCAGCAGCAGACAGACAGGGGTGCTTTTCCATGGCTACACCTTC.

The chain employs TRBV11-2 and TRBJ2-2, with 11 bases aligning to TRBD2. The J segment lost 0 bases and the V segment lost 5 bases, leaving 5 bases of the junction unmatched. CDR1 and CDR2 from the germline V gene are SGHAT and FQNNGV. The CDR3 has 17 residues. The CDR3 loop is CASSPKLAGANTGELFF. The DNA of the CDR3 is TGTGCCAGCAGCCCCAAACTAGCGGGAGCGAACACCGGGGAGCTGTTTTTT.

This rearrangement joins TRBV4-1 to TRBJ2-6; D is ambiguous. With 1 base removed from V and 3 bases from J, the gap between germline ends came to 7 bases. The CDR3 is 15 residues long. CDR1 is MGHRA, CDR2 YSYEKL, per germline. This CDR3 is CASSQVLVGANVLTF. CDR3 coding DNA: TGCGCCAGCAGCCAAGTCCTCGTTGGGGCCAACGTCCTGACTTTC.

A few counts support this clone. The rearrangement links TRBV27 to TRBJ1-1, with TRBD1 identical over 10 bases. V shed 1 base and J 5 bases; nucleotides not matched to a gene: 7. This CDR3 has 16 residues. Germline V gene sequence: CDR1 MNHEY, CDR2 SMNVEV (reference sequence). CDR3 in amino acids: CASSLLGTGAQTEAFF. The CDR3 region has the DNA TGTGCCAGCAGTTTATTGGGGACAGGGGCCCAGACTGAAGCTTTCTTT.

The rearrangement uses TRBV7-9 and TRBJ1-4; D uncertain. Trimming stripped 3 bases from V and 0 bases from J, with 5 bases between. Germline assignment: CDR1 SEHNR and CDR2 FQNEAQ (reference sequence). The CDR3 length is 14 residues. The CDR3 DNA reads TGTGCCAGCAGCTTTGGTACAACTAATGAAAAACTGTTTTTT. Translating it yields CASSFGTTNEKLFF.

This clone was observed a few times. This chain connects TRBV5-1 to TRBJ2-7; D gene unclear. This CDR3 is 14 amino acids long. V gave up 0 bases and J gave up 5 bases, with 12 bases separating them. Germline V gives CDR1 SGHRS, CDR2 YFSETQ. The CDR3 spells CASSLGASVDEQYF. CDR3 DNA: TGCGCCAGCAGCTTGGGCGCCTCGGTAGACGAGCAGTACTTC.

This chain connects TRBV6-5 to TRBJ2-6; D call uncertain. This CDR3 region has 15 residues. Between the trimmed V and J ends, which lost 6 bases and 2 bases, there was a span of 11 bases. CDR1 is MNHEY, CDR2 SVGAGI, per germline. CDR3 bases: TGTGCCAGCAGCCCCTCCTTGGCTGGGGCCAACGTCCTGACTTTC. It specifies CASSPSLAGANVLTF.

The chain recombines TRBV5-1 with TRBJ2-2; 8 positions match TRBD2. The V and J ends lost 2 bases and 0 bases, in that order; junction bases with no gene match: 9. This CDR3 region has 18 residues. The germline V gene has CDR1 SGHRS and CDR2 YFSETQ. Written as DNA, the CDR3 is TGCGCCAGCAGCTTCATTGGCGGGAGGCCCCCGAACACCGGGGAGCTGTTTTTT. This encodes CASSFIGGRPPNTGELFF. The full variable domain, rest sourced from reference TRBV5-1 and TRBJ2-2, is KAGVTQTPRYLIKTRGQQVTLSCSPISGHRSVSWYQQTPGQGLQFLFEYFSETQRNKGNFPGRFSGRQFSNSRSEMNVSTLELGDSALYLCASSFIGGRPPNTGELFFGEGSRLTVL.